The rows below give T cell receptor beta chains drawn from one sample of a study of cytomegalovirus exposure and HLA in healthy donors. Assay used: immunoSEQ multiplex PCR; TCRdb lists only in-frame clones, some missing. The sample has approximately 30,000 clones, and its top ten clones hold about 3.6%. What was sequenced was PBMCs. The source of these receptors is a woman between 40 and 50 years old in good health and CMV-seropositive. Both conserved end residues are part of each CDR3. Fields, in order: J gene, V gene, D gene, clone size, CDR3 DNA, CDR3 protein. D genes are given only for firm matches. Size is omitted from some rows. Given values are once, few, many or a class for expanded clones.

j_call: TRBJ2-1; v_call: TRBV6-5; d_call: .; clone_size: .; cdr3_nt: TGTGCCAGCAGTTACGATGGTCACAGGCCAGAGCAGTTCTTC; cdr3_aa: CASSYDGHRPEQFF
j_call: TRBJ1-1; v_call: TRBV9; d_call: .; clone_size: .; cdr3_nt: TGTGCCAGCAGCGTATCGGGGAATTGGGACACTGAAGCTTTCTTT; cdr3_aa: CASSVSGNWDTEAFF
j_call: TRBJ2-5; v_call: TRBV5-1; d_call: TRBD2; clone_size: .; cdr3_nt: TGCGCCAGCAGCTTGGTCGGGACTACTCAAGAGACCCAGTACTTC; cdr3_aa: CASSLVGTTQETQYF
j_call: TRBJ2-1; v_call: TRBV5-4; d_call: TRBD2; clone_size: .; cdr3_nt: TGTGCCAGCAGCCTCAGGACTAGTGGCGACAATGAGCAGTTCTTC; cdr3_aa: CASSLRTSGDNEQFF
j_call: TRBJ2-1; v_call: TRBV4-2; d_call: .; clone_size: .; cdr3_nt: TGTGCCAGCAGCCCCCTCACACTCTCTGGCGGGGCTGACAATGAGCAGTTCTTC; cdr3_aa: CASSPLTLSGGADNEQFF
j_call: TRBJ2-7; v_call: TRBV30; d_call: .; clone_size: .; cdr3_nt: TGTGCCTGGAGTCCCGGTCCCTACGAGCAGTACTTC; cdr3_aa: CAWSPGPYEQYF
j_call: TRBJ1-4; v_call: TRBV5-5; d_call: TRBD1; clone_size: .; cdr3_nt: TGTGCCAGCAGCACCGGACAGGGCGGAGATGAAAAACTGTTTTTT; cdr3_aa: CASSTGQGGDEKLFF
j_call: TRBJ2-3; v_call: TRBV6-5; d_call: .; clone_size: .; cdr3_nt: TGTGCCAGCAGCCCGGACTGGGCGGGTACGCAGTATTTT; cdr3_aa: CASSPDWAGTQYF
j_call: TRBJ1-1; v_call: TRBV19; d_call: .; clone_size: .; cdr3_nt: TGTGCCAGTAGTATTACCGGGGGAGGAACTGAAGCTTTCTTT; cdr3_aa: CASSITGGGTEAFF
j_call: TRBJ1-5; v_call: TRBV27; d_call: .; clone_size: .; cdr3_nt: TGTGCCAGCAGTTTATCGGTCGGGGGACAGCCCCAGCATTTT; cdr3_aa: CASSLSVGGQPQHF
j_call: TRBJ1-1; v_call: TRBV27; d_call: TRBD1; clone_size: .; cdr3_nt: TGTGCCAGCAGAGGACAGGGAAGTTACACGGAAGCTTTCTTT; cdr3_aa: CASRGQGSYTEAFF
j_call: TRBJ2-7; v_call: TRBV28; d_call: TRBD1; clone_size: .; cdr3_nt: TGTGCCAGCAGTGACAGGGGTTACGAGCAGTACTTC; cdr3_aa: CASSDRGYEQYF
j_call: TRBJ2-5; v_call: TRBV25-1; d_call: TRBD2; clone_size: .; cdr3_nt: TGTGCCAGCAGTCTGGACGGGGGGTTTGGGGAGACCCAGTACTTC; cdr3_aa: CASSLDGGFGETQYF
j_call: TRBJ1-2; v_call: TRBV30; d_call: TRBD1; clone_size: .; cdr3_nt: TGTGCCTGGAGTGCGTTTACAGGGGCTGGGGGCGGCTACACCTTC; cdr3_aa: CAWSAFTGAGGGYTF
j_call: TRBJ2-5; v_call: TRBV30; d_call: .; clone_size: .; cdr3_nt: TGTGCCTGGAGTGTCGGACACCGAGAGACCCAGTACTTC; cdr3_aa: CAWSVGHRETQYF
j_call: TRBJ2-7; v_call: TRBV7-9; d_call: TRBD1; clone_size: .; cdr3_nt: TGTGCCAGCAGCTTAGGGGCGGGGACAGGGGACTCCTACGAGCAGTACTTC; cdr3_aa: CASSLGAGTGDSYEQYF
j_call: TRBJ2-5; v_call: TRBV14; d_call: .; clone_size: .; cdr3_nt: TGTGCCAGCAGCCAACGGACAGGAGGGGGAGAGACCCAGTACTTC; cdr3_aa: CASSQRTGGGETQYF
j_call: TRBJ2-3; v_call: TRBV5-1; d_call: .; clone_size: .; cdr3_nt: TGCGCCAGCAGGAATCTGGTGGCCTTAGATACGCAGTATTTT; cdr3_aa: CASRNLVALDTQYF
j_call: TRBJ2-7; v_call: TRBV5-1; d_call: .; clone_size: .; cdr3_nt: TGCGCCAGCAGCCCGAGGGTAGCGGATACCTACGAGCAGTACTTC; cdr3_aa: CASSPRVADTYEQYF
j_call: TRBJ2-7; v_call: TRBV28; d_call: .; clone_size: .; cdr3_nt: TGTGCCAGCAGTCCCGGGGGGCTCTACGAGCAGTCCTTC; cdr3_aa: CASSPGGLYEQSF
j_call: TRBJ2-2; v_call: TRBV5-1; d_call: TRBD2; clone_size: .; cdr3_nt: TGCGCCAGCAGCTTGGGCCCTTCTAGCGGCCGGGGAACCGGGGAGCTGTTTTTT; cdr3_aa: CASSLGPSSGRGTGELFF
j_call: TRBJ2-3; v_call: TRBV19; d_call: TRBD2; clone_size: .; cdr3_nt: TGTGCCAGTAGTACTCGGACTAGCGGGAGTGGTTCAGATACGCAGTATTTT; cdr3_aa: CASSTRTSGSGSDTQYF
j_call: TRBJ2-7; v_call: TRBV29-1; d_call: TRBD2; clone_size: .; cdr3_nt: TGCAGCGTTCCTGGGACTAGCGGGACCTACGAGCAGTACTTC; cdr3_aa: CSVPGTSGTYEQYF
j_call: TRBJ1-4; v_call: TRBV5-4; d_call: TRBD1; clone_size: .; cdr3_nt: TGTGCCAGCAGCTTTAGGGACAGGGGGAACACTAATGAAAAACTGTTTTTT; cdr3_aa: CASSFRDRGNTNEKLFF
j_call: TRBJ2-5; v_call: TRBV4-2; d_call: .; clone_size: .; cdr3_nt: TGTGCCAGCAGCCGTGGAGGCACCCTACAAGAGACCCAGTACTTC; cdr3_aa: CASSRGGTLQETQYF
j_call: TRBJ1-5; v_call: TRBV7-2; d_call: .; clone_size: .; cdr3_nt: TGTGCCAGCAGCTCCGGACTCGCTCAGCCCCAGCATTTT; cdr3_aa: CASSSGLAQPQHF
j_call: TRBJ2-3; v_call: TRBV30; d_call: TRBD2; clone_size: .; cdr3_nt: TGTGCCTGGAATGGAGTAGCGGGAAGGCGGGGGAGCACAGATACGCAGTATTTT; cdr3_aa: CAWNGVAGRRGSTDTQYF
j_call: TRBJ2-7; v_call: TRBV29-1; d_call: .; clone_size: .; cdr3_nt: TGCAGCGTTGTCAACAGCTCCTACGAGCAGTACTTC; cdr3_aa: CSVVNSSYEQYF
j_call: TRBJ1-1; v_call: TRBV6-5; d_call: .; clone_size: .; cdr3_nt: TGTGCCAGCAGGGCGTCCAGGATGAACACTGAAGCTTTCTTT; cdr3_aa: CASRASRMNTEAFF
j_call: TRBJ2-1; v_call: TRBV18; d_call: .; clone_size: .; cdr3_nt: TGTGCCAGCGCACCACCTTCCGGGAGTGACTACAATGAGCAGTTCTTC; cdr3_aa: CASAPPSGSDYNEQFF
j_call: TRBJ2-1; v_call: TRBV27; d_call: .; clone_size: .; cdr3_nt: TGTGCCAGCAGCTATGGGACTTTGCAGTTCTTC; cdr3_aa: CASSYGTLQFF
j_call: TRBJ2-7; v_call: TRBV20-1; d_call: .; clone_size: .; cdr3_nt: TGCAGTGCTAGAGATCTTGGCTTGCAGTACTTC; cdr3_aa: CSARDLGLQYF
j_call: TRBJ1-5; v_call: TRBV2; d_call: .; clone_size: medium-sized; cdr3_nt: TGTGCCAGCAAAGAGGCGGGGGAGGGTCAAAATCAGCCCCAGCATTTT; cdr3_aa: CASKEAGEGQNQPQHF
j_call: TRBJ2-7; v_call: TRBV7-3; d_call: .; clone_size: .; cdr3_nt: TGTGCCAGCAGCTTCTCAGGGGCGGGTGAGCAGTACTTC; cdr3_aa: CASSFSGAGEQYF
j_call: TRBJ2-2; v_call: TRBV11-2; d_call: TRBD1; clone_size: .; cdr3_nt: TGTGCCAGCAGCCCCCCTTTCGGACAGGGCAAAAGGGAGCTGTTTTTT; cdr3_aa: CASSPPFGQGKRELFF
j_call: TRBJ1-1; v_call: TRBV30; d_call: .; clone_size: .; cdr3_nt: TGTGCCTGGAGTATGGTCAGGAACACTGAAGCTTTCTTT; cdr3_aa: CAWSMVRNTEAFF
j_call: TRBJ1-1; v_call: TRBV19; d_call: .; clone_size: .; cdr3_nt: TGTGCCAGTATCGTGATGGGGGGGAACACTGAAGCTTTCTTT; cdr3_aa: CASIVMGGNTEAFF
j_call: TRBJ2-2; v_call: TRBV6-1; d_call: .; clone_size: .; cdr3_nt: TGTGCCAGCAGTGAAGGAGGGTGGGACACCGGGGAGCTGTTTTTT; cdr3_aa: CASSEGGWDTGELFF
j_call: TRBJ1-1; v_call: TRBV19; d_call: .; clone_size: .; cdr3_nt: TGTGCCAGTAGTATAGGCCAGTTGAACACTGAAGCTTTCTTT; cdr3_aa: CASSIGQLNTEAFF
j_call: TRBJ2-7; v_call: TRBV7-9; d_call: .; clone_size: .; cdr3_nt: TGTGCCAGCGCAGGAGGCCGAGGCTACGAGCAGTACTTC; cdr3_aa: CASAGGRGYEQYF
j_call: TRBJ2-6; v_call: TRBV19; d_call: TRBD1; clone_size: .; cdr3_nt: TGTGCCAGTAGTTCCGGGACAGCTGGGGCCAACGTCCTGACTTTC; cdr3_aa: CASSSGTAGANVLTF
j_call: TRBJ2-5; v_call: TRBV5-4; d_call: TRBD2; clone_size: .; cdr3_nt: TGTGCCGTCAGGACTAGCGGGAAGGAGGAGACCCAGTACTTC; cdr3_aa: CAVRTSGKEETQYF
j_call: TRBJ2-7; v_call: TRBV10-1; d_call: .; clone_size: .; cdr3_nt: TGCGCCAGTCCTCGGGGGGCTAGCGACCCCTACGAGCAGTACTTC; cdr3_aa: CASPRGASDPYEQYF
j_call: TRBJ2-7; v_call: TRBV15; d_call: .; clone_size: .; cdr3_nt: TGTGCCACCAGCAGGGGTGGCGGTGTGTACGAGCAGTACTTC; cdr3_aa: CATSRGGGVYEQYF
j_call: TRBJ1-1; v_call: TRBV15; d_call: .; clone_size: .; cdr3_nt: TGTGCCACCAGCAGAGATTACCAGATGAACACTGAAGCTTTCTTT; cdr3_aa: CATSRDYQMNTEAFF
j_call: TRBJ2-2; v_call: TRBV5-8; d_call: TRBD2; clone_size: .; cdr3_nt: TGTGCCAGCAGCTTGACTAGCGGGCGAACGGGCGGGGAGCTGTTTTTT; cdr3_aa: CASSLTSGRTGGELFF
j_call: TRBJ1-2; v_call: TRBV5-6; d_call: .; clone_size: .; cdr3_nt: TGTGCCAGCAGCTTGGGGGAGAACTATGGCTACACCTTC; cdr3_aa: CASSLGENYGYTF
j_call: TRBJ2-3; v_call: TRBV4-1; d_call: .; clone_size: .; cdr3_nt: TGCGCCAGCAGCCAAGACCCCCTTGCGAAGGATACGCAGTATTTT; cdr3_aa: CASSQDPLAKDTQYF
j_call: TRBJ2-1; v_call: TRBV12-1; d_call: .; clone_size: .; cdr3_nt: TGTGCCAGCAGCTGGGGACTAGCTAATGAGCAGTTCTTC; cdr3_aa: CASSWGLANEQFF
j_call: TRBJ1-5; v_call: TRBV25-1; d_call: .; clone_size: .; cdr3_nt: TGTGCCAGCAGTGCTGGGAGGGGAGGTCAGCCCCAGCATTTT; cdr3_aa: CASSAGRGGQPQHF
j_call: TRBJ1-1; v_call: TRBV29-1; d_call: .; clone_size: .; cdr3_nt: TGCAGCGCTAAGAGCACGACTGAAGCTTTCTTT; cdr3_aa: CSAKSTTEAFF
j_call: TRBJ2-5; v_call: TRBV4-1; d_call: TRBD2; clone_size: .; cdr3_nt: TGCGCCAGCAGCCAACCCTTTGCCCGGACTAGCGGGAAAGAGACCCAGTACTTC; cdr3_aa: CASSQPFARTSGKETQYF
j_call: TRBJ1-1; v_call: TRBV18; d_call: .; clone_size: .; cdr3_nt: TGTGCCAGCTCTCCAAATCCCGGGACACGGAACACTGAAGCTTTCTTT; cdr3_aa: CASSPNPGTRNTEAFF
j_call: TRBJ2-7; v_call: TRBV2; d_call: .; clone_size: .; cdr3_nt: TGTGCCAGCACTATCGCCTACGAGCAGTACTTC; cdr3_aa: CASTIAYEQYF
j_call: TRBJ2-7; v_call: TRBV6-5; d_call: TRBD1; clone_size: .; cdr3_nt: TGTGCCAGCAGTCCCCGGGACAGGGGTGTGTACGAGCAGTACTTC; cdr3_aa: CASSPRDRGVYEQYF
j_call: TRBJ2-5; v_call: TRBV28; d_call: .; clone_size: .; cdr3_nt: TGTGCCAGCAGCCTCCTGGGCGAGACCCAGTACTTC; cdr3_aa: CASSLLGETQYF
j_call: TRBJ1-2; v_call: TRBV9; d_call: .; clone_size: .; cdr3_nt: TGTGCCAGCAGCGTAGGCGCTGGCTACACCTTC; cdr3_aa: CASSVGAGYTF
j_call: TRBJ2-1; v_call: TRBV11-1; d_call: TRBD2; clone_size: .; cdr3_nt: TGTGCCAGCAGCTTAGGCGGGAGCTCCTACAATGAGCAGTTCTTC; cdr3_aa: CASSLGGSSYNEQFF